The present entry profiles one T cell receptor (beta chain) with its context. Clones were read by immunoSEQ multiplex PCR, and TCRdb kept only the in-frame ones, dropping some. The sample carries 130,000 or so clones, less than 85% recorded once. Trimming stripped 1 base from V and 2 bases from J, with 9 bases between. Germline V CDR1 and CDR2: LGHNA, YSLEER. CDR3 length: 15 amino acids. The sample belongs to a study of radiation and T cells in renal cell carcinoma. Time point of the sample: baseline pretreatment blood. As to treatment: 15 Gy SBRT to primary tumor, nephrectomy 4 weeks later. This clonotype originated in a woman between 50 and 59 years old with renal cell carcinoma. The chain joins TRBV4-3 to TRBJ2-1; D gene uncertain. The sequencing used blood, collected from a patient whose treatment included radiotherapy and nephrectomy. CDR3 amino acids: CASSQAGSAYNEQFF. CDR3 sequence (DNA): TGCGCCAGCAGCCAAGCGGGCTCCGCCTACAATGAGCAGTTCTTC.